Below, 18 T cell receptor beta chains from the same sample are listed, as sequenced in a study of T cell responses to AZD1222 COVID-19 vaccine. Method: immunoSEQ multiplex PCR; TCRdb's copy keeps in-frame clones and lacks some. This table holds 43,000 or so clones, 80% to 95% found once. Sequencing was performed on peripheral blood, taken 28 days after the second AZD1222 dose. The receptors originated from an adult who received the AZD1222 COVID-19 vaccine.

This chain connects TRBV6-1 to TRBJ1-5; D might be TRBD1 (6 bases). Germline loops: CDR1 MNHNS, CDR2 SASEGT. Between the trimmed V and J ends, which lost 2 bases and 5 bases, there was a span of 16 bases. CDR3 size: 16 residues. The CDR3 loop is CASSERGAGFDQPQHF. The CDR3 bases are TGTGCCAGCAGTGAAAGGGGGGCAGGGTTTGATCAGCCCCAGCATTTT.

The chain recombines TRBV6-5 with TRBJ2-7; D gene uncertain. The V and J ends lost 0 bases and 1 base respectively, with 10 bases between them. The germline V gene has CDR1 MNHEY and CDR2 SVGAGI. The CDR3 is 15 residues long. CDR3 nucleotide sequence: TGTGCCAGCAGTTACTCGAACCGCGGATCCTACGAGCAGTACTTC. It yields the protein CASSYSNRGSYEQYF.

V and J are TRBV28 and TRBJ1-3; 10 bases are shared with TRBD1. The CDR3 is made up of 15 amino acids. The germline CDR1 and CDR2 sequences are MDHEN and SYDVKM. V shed 6 bases and J 2 bases; nucleotides not matched to a gene: 4. CDR3 coding DNA: TGTGCCAGCAGAGGACAGGGGGTAACTGGAAACACCATATATTTT. It encodes CASRGQGVTGNTIYF.

This sequence joins TRBV9 and TRBJ1-1; D gene unclear. The CDR3 has 13 residues. CDR1 and CDR2 from the germline V gene are SGDLS and YYNGEE. The V end lost 0 bases, the J end lost 10 bases, and 13 bases lay between the germline ends. The CDR3 loop reads CASSVDRSEVAFF. The CDR3 region has the DNA TGTGCCAGCAGCGTAGACCGGTCCGAAGTAGCTTTCTTT.

The genes are TRBV9 and TRBJ2-5; 8 bases map to TRBD1. Germline loops: CDR1 SGDLS, CDR2 YYNGEE. There are 17 residues in the CDR3. V lost 3 bases to trimming and J lost 4 bases; unmatched junction nucleotides: 14. The chain's CDR3 is CASSAPGGIAARETQYF. CDR3 nucleotide sequence: TGTGCCAGCAGCGCCCCAGGGGGCATAGCGGCGAGAGAGACCCAGTACTTC. The variable domain in full, completed from reference TRBV9 and TRBJ2-5, reads DSGVTQTPKHLITATGQRVTLRCSPRSGDLSVYWYQQSLDQGLQFLIQYYNGEERAKGNILERFSAQQFPDLHSELNLSSLELGDSALYFCASSAPGGIAARETQYFGPGTRLLVL.

The chain carries TRBV5-1 and TRBJ1-6; D ambiguous. CDR3 length equals 14 residues. Germline values: CDR1 SGHRS, CDR2 YFSETQ. Trimming removed 0 bases at V and 8 bases at J, with 9 bases between. CDR3 sequence reads: CASSLAAGDSPLHF. The CDR3 coding sequence is TGCGCCAGCAGCTTGGCGGCTGGGGATTCACCCCTCCACTTT.

V is TRBV7-9 and J is TRBJ2-7; D not resolved. This CDR3 is built from 14 residues. Germline V lookup: CDR1 SEHNR, CDR2 FQNEAQ (reference sequence). V was cut by 2 bases and J by 2 bases, with 10 bases left in between. The CDR3 DNA sequence: TGTGCCAGCAGCTTAACGTCAGTGACCTACGAGCAGTACTTC. Amino acids: CASSLTSVTYEQYF.

The V call is TRBV19, the J call TRBJ1-2; 7 nucleotides align to TRBD1. The CDR3 is 14 amino acids. V shed 6 bases and J 2 bases; nucleotides not matched to a gene: 6. Germline CDR1 reads LNHDA; CDR2 reads SQIVND (reference sequence). The CDR3 sequence is CASSTKTGNYGYTF. As DNA, the CDR3 is TGTGCCAGTAGCACCAAGACAGGGAACTATGGCTACACCTTC.

The CDR3 protein is CASSGPGTSGASDTQYF. CDR3 coding DNA: TGTGCCAGCAGCGGCCCCGGGACTAGCGGGGCCTCGGATACGCAGTATTTT. This chain joins TRBV9 and TRBJ2-3; TRBD2 aligns across 13 bases. The CDR3 has 17 residues. Per the germline V gene, CDR1 is SGDLS and CDR2 is YYNGEE. The trim removed 3 bases at V and 6 bases at J, leaving 10 bases unmatched.

The chain recombines TRBV9 with TRBJ1-1; 7 bases are shared with TRBD1. With 4 bases clipped from V and 6 bases from J, the junction kept 15 bases outside the gene matches. The germline V gene has CDR1 SGDLS and CDR2 YYNGEE. CDR3 length equals 16 residues. CDR3 coding DNA: TGTGCCAGCAGCTTTTACGACAGGGAGGAATTCTCTGAAGCTTTCTTT. As protein: CASSFYDREEFSEAFF.

A remark on this clone: This specimen includes other DNA sequences encoding the same CDR3. The chain employs TRBV19 and TRBJ1-2, with D possibly matching TRBD1 (5 bases). Germline V lookup: CDR1 LNHDA, CDR2 SQIVND (reference sequence). Trimming removed 3 bases from V and 4 bases from J, with 9 bases in between. The CDR3 length is 13 residues. The CDR3 coding sequence is TGTGCCAGTAGTATCCAGGGCCCCTATGGCTACACCTTC. This gives the protein CASSIQGPYGYTF.

The chain uses TRBV7-2 and TRBJ2-7; no clear D. The CDR3 totals 13 residues. Looked up from germline, CDR1 is SGHTA and CDR2 is FQGNSA. V lost 5 bases to trimming and J lost 5 bases, with 13 bases between them. CDR3 DNA sequence: TGTGCCAGCAGCATTCCCCTGGGTCACGAGCAGTACTTC. Encoded protein: CASSIPLGHEQYF.

The J gene is TRBJ1-1, the V gene TRBV25-1; D is uncertain. Germline V lookup: CDR1 MGHDK, CDR2 SYGVNS. This CDR3 is 13 amino acids long. V gave up 3 bases and J gave up 3 bases, with 8 bases separating them. Written as DNA, the CDR3 is TGTGCCAGCAGTGAGCTAGGGTACACTGAAGCTTTCTTT. Encoded protein: CASSELGYTEAFF.

The V and J genes are TRBV10-3 and TRBJ2-1, with TRBD2 matching 14 bases. The CDR3 contains 15 residues. V gave up 6 bases and J gave up 7 bases; unmatched junction bases: 5. Germline assignment: CDR1 ENHRY and CDR2 SYGVKD. The CDR3 DNA reads TGTGCCATCAGCTCGGGACTAGCGGGGGCGAATGAGCAGTTCTTC. It codes for CAISSGLAGANEQFF.

The chain has TRBV5-1 and TRBJ2-5; TRBD2 matches 7 bases. In germline, CDR1 is SGHRS, CDR2 YFSETQ. Losses at the gene ends were 0 bases for V and 1 base for J; bases not matched to a gene: 0. There are 14 residues in the CDR3. CDR3 in amino acids: CASSLGLAQETQYF. In nucleotides, the CDR3 is TGCGCCAGCAGCTTGGGACTAGCCCAAGAGACCCAGTACTTC.

The chain has TRBV6-5 and TRBJ1-1; no definite D call. This CDR3 region has 14 residues. V was shortened by 6 bases and J by 0 bases, with 11 bases between the two germline ends. Germline V lookup: CDR1 MNHEY, CDR2 SVGAGI. CDR3 nucleotide sequence: TGTGCCAGCAGCTTACTGATGATGAACACTGAAGCTTTCTTT. It codes for CASSLLMMNTEAFF.

The chain carries TRBV19 and TRBJ1-1, with D possibly being TRBD1 (5 bases). The CDR3 sequence is 14 residues long. Deletions cut 1 base from V and 8 bases from J, with 14 bases between. Germline loops: CDR1 LNHDA, CDR2 SQIVND (reference sequence). The chain's CDR3 is CASSIVIQGKEAFF. The CDR3 DNA is TGTGCCAGTAGTATAGTAATCCAGGGAAAGGAAGCTTTCTTT. Based on the CDR3 plus reference TRBV19 and TRBJ1-1, the full variable domain is DGGITQSPKYLFRKEGQNVTLSCEQNLNHDAMYWYRQDPGQGLRLIYYSQIVNDFQKGDIAEGYSVSREKKESFPLTVTSAQKNPTAFYLCASSIVIQGKEAFFGQGTRLTVV.

V and J are TRBV10-1 and TRBJ2-1, with TRBD1 matching over 9 bases. There are 14 residues in the CDR3. The J segment lost 7 bases and the V segment lost 6 bases, leaving 7 bases of the junction unmatched. Germline V gene sequence: CDR1 WNHNN, CDR2 SYGVQD (reference sequence). The CDR3 sequence is CASSLGQGLNEQFF. CDR3 in DNA: TGCGCCAGCAGCCTGGGACAGGGATTGAATGAGCAGTTCTTC.